The 9 T cell receptor beta chains presented below share a single source sample, sequenced in a study of neoadjuvant anti-PD-1 for oral cavity cancer. Described time point: after neoadjuvant nivolumab, at surgical resection. Generated by immunoSEQ multiplex PCR, the TCRdb table keeps only in-frame clones and is missing some. This sample has some 40,000 clones, with around 38% found just once. The sequencing here drew on tumor tissue, taken after nivolumab (anti-PD-1) treatment. The receptors originated from a person between 40 and 79 years old with oral cavity squamous cell carcinoma.

The chain is built from TRBV7-8 and TRBJ1-1, with TRBD1 as a possible D gene (5 bases). Trimming removed 2 bases from V and 4 bases from J, with 14 bases in between. Germline-derived CDR1 and CDR2 are SGHVS and FQNEAQ. The CDR3 covers 15 residues. The CDR3 sequence: CASSLRVWDGTEAFF. The CDR3 DNA sequence: TGTGCCAGCAGCTTAAGGGTTTGGGACGGCACTGAAGCTTTCTTT.

The V gene is TRBV11-2, the J gene TRBJ1-1, with TRBD1 as a possible D gene (6 bases). This CDR3 contains 14 residues. Per germline, CDR1 SGHAT and CDR2 FQNNGV. V was shortened by 2 bases and J by 4 bases, with 11 bases between the two germline ends. CDR3 coding DNA: TGTGCCAGCAGCTTAAGCAGGGGTAGCACTGAAGCTTTCTTT. Protein product: CASSLSRGSTEAFF.

This chain connects TRBV25-1 to TRBJ1-2; tentative D call: TRBD1 (6 bases). V lost 2 bases to trimming and J lost 8 bases, with 6 bases between them. The germline CDR1 and CDR2 sequences are MGHDK and SYGVNS. The CDR3 length is 11 residues. CDR3 coding DNA: TGTGCCAGCAGTGAAACAGGGGGCTACACCTTC. It encodes CASSETGGYTF.

This clone was observed a handful of times. The chain couples TRBV6-6 to TRBJ1-5; the D gene is possibly TRBD1 (5 bases). The CDR3 is made up of 14 amino acids. CDR1 and CDR2 from the germline V gene are MNHNY and SVGAGI (reference sequence). The V gene lost 5 bases and the J gene lost 4 bases, with 12 bases spanning the gap. The CDR3 loop is CASSELQENQPQHF. In DNA form, the CDR3 reads TGTGCCAGCAGTGAGTTACAGGAGAATCAGCCCCAGCATTTT.

The gene calls are TRBV11-2 and TRBJ1-1; D is unclear. This CDR3 spans 11 amino acids. V was pared by 5 bases and J by 10 bases, with 11 bases between. From germline, CDR1 is SGHAT and CDR2 FQNNGV. The CDR3 DNA reads TGTGCCAGCAGCCTATTAAAGGGAGCTTTCTTT. Translating it yields CASSLLKGAFF.

This clone was seen a handful of times. The chain joins TRBV5-1 to TRBJ2-1; D is ambiguous. The germline V gene encodes CDR1 SGHRS and CDR2 YFSETQ. This CDR3 comprises 12 residues. Trimming took 5 bases from V and 2 from J, leaving 5 bases between them. CDR3 DNA sequence: TGCGCCAGCAGGTTAACCTACAATGAGCAGTTCTTC. The encoded protein is CASRLTYNEQFF.

The chain carries TRBV4-1 and TRBJ1-4, with unresolved D. V lost 4 bases and J 7 bases, leaving 7 bases between the germline ends. The V gene's germline CDR1 is MGHRA and CDR2 YSYEKL. The CDR3 is 12 residues long. In DNA form, the CDR3 reads TGCGCCAGCAGCCCGGACGGTGAAAAACTGTTTTTT. It specifies CASSPDGEKLFF.

The chain combines TRBV19 with TRBJ1-2; no clear D gene. V was cut by 3 bases and J by 7 bases, with 6 bases left in between. CDR3 length: 11 residues. Germline V gene lookup returns CDR1 LNHDA and CDR2 SQIVND (reference sequence). The DNA of the CDR3 is TGTGCCAGTAGTATGGAGAGTGGCTACACCTTC. Its translation is CASSMESGYTF.

This clone showed up many times. In DNA form, the CDR3 reads TGTGCCAGCAGCCCCTGGACAGCCCACGCGCAGTATTTT. Protein product: CASSPWTAHAQYF. The chain uses TRBV5-4 and TRBJ2-3; possibly TRBD1 for D (6 bases). There are 13 residues in the CDR3. Germline CDR1 and CDR2: SGHNT and YYREEE (reference sequence). The germline V and J ends were trimmed by 4 bases and 10 bases, with 16 bases remaining between them.